The 20 T cell receptor beta chains reported below all come from one sample, sequenced in a study of T cell responses to AZD1222 COVID-19 vaccine. Measured with immunoSEQ multiplex PCR; TCRdb has only the in-frame clones, and not every one. The repertoire holds 90,000 to 150,000 clones, with over 80% as singletons. The sequencing here drew on peripheral blood, taken 28 days after the second AZD1222 dose. The receptors shown here come from an adult who received the AZD1222 COVID-19 vaccine.

This rearrangement joins TRBV5-1 to TRBJ2-7; 10 bases agree with TRBD2. Trimming removed 4 bases from V and 6 bases from J; junction bases left unmatched: 10. Germline CDR1 reads SGHRS; CDR2 reads YFSETQ. The CDR3 spans 15 residues. CDR3 bases: TGCGCCAGCAGCGCCCTAGCGGGAGAGGAGCGCGAGCAGTACTTC. Translating gives CASSALAGEEREQYF.

The chain employs TRBV25-1 and TRBJ1-2; the D is unclear. CDR3 length: 14 amino acids. Germline V CDR1 and CDR2: MGHDK, SYGVNS. Trimming removed 4 bases from V and 6 bases from J, with 15 bases in between. The CDR3 loop is CASSATLGVNGYTF. The CDR3, as DNA: TGTGCCAGCAGTGCAACCCTCGGTGTGAATGGCTACACCTTC.

The chain joins TRBV20-1 to TRBJ2-7; D remains ambiguous. Germline V gene sequence: CDR1 DFQATT, CDR2 SNEGSKA (reference sequence). The ends were cut back, 2 bases at V and 2 bases at J, with 4 bases in the middle. The CDR3 totals 11 residues. The CDR3 sequence: CSARQAYEQYF. CDR3 in DNA: TGCAGTGCTAGACAGGCCTACGAGCAGTACTTC.

The chain has TRBV5-5 and TRBJ2-7; D is perhaps TRBD1 (6 bases). Germline V gene sequence: CDR1 SGHKS, CDR2 YYEKEE (reference sequence). Trimming left V 3 bases short and J 7 bases short, with 26 bases between. The CDR3 loop spans 17 amino acids. Here the CDR3 DNA reads TGTGCCAGCAGCTCTCCCGGGTACAGGGAATCATCTGAAGAGCAGTACTTC. Its translation: CASSSPGYRESSEEQYF. The variable domain in full, completed from reference TRBV5-5 and TRBJ2-7, reads DAGVTQSPTHLIKTRGQQVTLRCSPISGHKSVSWYQQVLGQGPQFIFQYYEKEERGRGNFPDRFSARQFPNYSSELNVNALLLGDSALYLCASSSPGYRESSEEQYFGPGTRLTVT.

The V and J genes are TRBV11-2 and TRBJ1-2; D not certain. The CDR3 spans 14 residues. V shed 5 bases and J shed 2 bases, with 12 bases lying between them. Germline V CDR1 and CDR2: SGHAT, FQNNGV. CDR3 coding DNA: TGTGCCAGCAGCCCAGGTGTGGGGAACTATGGCTACACCTTC. Amino acids: CASSPGVGNYGYTF. Drawing the rest from reference TRBV11-2 and TRBJ1-2, the complete variable domain is EAGVAQSPRYKIIEKRQSVAFWCNPISGHATLYWYQQILGQGPKLLIQFQNNGVVDDSQLPKDRFSAERLKGVDSTLKIQPAKLEDSAVYLCASSPGVGNYGYTFGSGTRLTVV.

This chain joins TRBV5-1 and TRBJ2-3; 12 bases fit TRBD1. The CDR3 consists of 15 residues. Germline CDR1 and CDR2: SGHRS and YFSETQ. With 4 bases clipped from V and 4 bases from J, the junction kept 4 bases outside the gene matches. In DNA form, the CDR3 reads TGCGCCAGCAGCCGGGACAGGGGGCACGCAGATACGCAGTATTTT. Its translation: CASSRDRGHADTQYF.

V and J are TRBV27 and TRBJ2-5; weak D call: TRBD1 (7 bases). Trimming left V 6 bases short and J 2 bases short, with 16 bases between. Germline loops: CDR1 MNHEY, CDR2 SMNVEV (reference sequence). The CDR3 extends over 15 amino acids. The CDR3 loop is CASSGLSGGQETQYF. CDR3 DNA sequence: TGTGCCAGCAGCGGACTTTCAGGGGGGCAAGAGACCCAGTACTTC.

This sequence joins TRBV18 and TRBJ2-7, with 14 bases matching TRBD2. CDR3 length: 15 residues. Losses at the gene ends were 3 bases for V and 3 bases for J; bases not matched to a gene: 1. Germline loops: CDR1 KGHSH, CDR2 LQKENI. The CDR3 spells CASSPGTSGSYEQYF. The CDR3 DNA reads as TGTGCCAGCTCACCCGGGACTAGCGGGAGCTACGAGCAGTACTTC.

The chain uses TRBV4-2 and TRBJ1-5; maybe TRBD1 (5 bases). CDR3 length: 16 amino acids. Trimming pared 0 bases from V and 6 bases from J, leaving 15 bases between. Germline CDR1 LGHNA, CDR2 YNFKEQ. The CDR3 DNA reads as TGTGCCAGCAGCCAAGACCCACGGGTCCAGGGTCAGCCCCAGCATTTT. It translates to CASSQDPRVQGQPQHF.

The V call is TRBV6-5, the J call TRBJ2-3; TRBD1 matches 7 bases. The CDR3 covers 15 residues. CDR1 is MNHEY and CDR2 is SVGAGI in the germline V gene. With 6 bases clipped from V and 4 bases from J, the junction kept 10 bases outside the gene matches. CDR3: CASRTGTQGADTQYF. In DNA, the CDR3 is TGTGCCAGCAGGACCGGGACCCAGGGGGCAGATACGCAGTATTTT.

This chain joins TRBV5-6 and TRBJ1-1; no clear D gene. CDR3 length: 13 amino acids. CDR1 is SGHDT, CDR2 YYEEEE, per germline. Trimming took 1 base from V and 4 from J, leaving 8 bases between them. The CDR3 reads CASSLSDPTEAFF. The CDR3 region has the DNA TGTGCCAGCAGCTTGTCAGACCCCACTGAAGCTTTCTTT.

This chain links TRBV6-1 with TRBJ1-5; D might be TRBD1 (6 bases). This CDR3 comprises 14 residues. Germline V gene sequence: CDR1 MNHNS, CDR2 SASEGT. V lost 1 base to trimming and J lost 3 bases, with 7 bases between them. This CDR3 reads CASSEGGLNQPQHF. The CDR3, as DNA: TGTGCCAGCAGTGAAGGGGGGCTCAATCAGCCCCAGCATTTT.

The chain carries TRBV4-2 and TRBJ2-3; the D gene could be TRBD1 or TRBD2 (5 bases each). The V end lost 4 bases, the J end lost 2 bases, and 13 bases lay between the germline ends. The CDR3 contains 15 residues. The germline gives CDR1 LGHNA, CDR2 YNFKEQ. CDR3 sequence reads: CASSRDVGPTDTQYF. The CDR3 DNA reads as TGTGCCAGCAGCCGGGACGTAGGGCCCACAGATACGCAGTATTTT.

The genes are TRBV4-1 and TRBJ2-3, with D maybe TRBD2 (6 bases). V lost 1 base and J lost 5, with 7 bases in between. Germline CDR1 is MGHRA and CDR2 is YSYEKL. The CDR3 spans 13 residues. This chain's CDR3 is CASSQVGGDTQYF. CDR3 DNA sequence: TGCGCCAGCAGCCAAGTGGGGGGAGATACGCAGTATTTT.

The chain has TRBV28 and TRBJ1-1; the D is unclear. The ends were cut back, 5 bases at V and 1 base at J, with 14 bases in the middle. Germline CDR1 MDHEN, CDR2 SYDVKM. The CDR3 has 15 amino acids. The chain's CDR3 is CASSPTRVGNTEAFF. CDR3 DNA: TGTGCCAGCAGTCCAACGCGGGTAGGGAACACTGAAGCTTTCTTT.

The chain employs TRBV5-1 and TRBJ2-3; maybe TRBD2 (6 bases). The CDR3 covers 16 residues. CDR1 SGHRS and CDR2 YFSETQ come from the germline V gene. Trimming stripped 2 bases from V and 0 bases from J, with 13 bases between. Here the CDR3 reads CASSFLASTSTDTQYF. CDR3 nucleotides: TGCGCCAGCAGCTTCCTAGCGAGCACTAGCACAGATACGCAGTATTTT.

The V gene is TRBV18, the J gene TRBJ1-1; tentatively, D is TRBD1 (5 bases). The CDR3 is 14 amino acids. V dropped 1 base and J dropped 1 base, with 7 bases sitting between them. Per the germline V gene, CDR1 is KGHSH and CDR2 is LQKENI. The CDR3 DNA sequence: TGTGCCAGCTCACCACAGGGGCAGAACACTGAAGCTTTCTTT. This sequence encodes CASSPQGQNTEAFF.

V and J are TRBV5-1 and TRBJ2-5; 11 bases map to TRBD2. With 1 base clipped from V and 5 bases from J, the junction kept 7 bases outside the gene matches. Germline loops: CDR1 SGHRS, CDR2 YFSETQ. CDR3 length equals 16 residues. The DNA for the CDR3 is TGCGCCAGCAGCTTGATAATTAGCGGGGGGGCTGAGACCCAGTACTTC. Protein sequence: CASSLIISGGAETQYF. The variable domain in full, completed from reference TRBV5-1 and TRBJ2-5, reads KAGVTQTPRYLIKTRGQQVTLSCSPISGHRSVSWYQQTPGQGLQFLFEYFSETQRNKGNFPGRFSGRQFSNSRSEMNVSTLELGDSALYLCASSLIISGGAETQYFGPGTRLLVL.

The CDR3 spells CASSYGRGPGNTIYF. The CDR3 DNA is TGTGCCAGCAGTTACGGCAGGGGGCCGGGAAACACCATATATTTT. V gene TRBV6-5 combines with J gene TRBJ1-3, with 8 bases aligning to TRBD1. V was clipped by 2 bases and J by 4 bases; unmatched bases: 4. From germline, CDR1 is MNHEY and CDR2 SVGAGI. This CDR3 has 15 residues.

The J gene is TRBJ2-2, the V gene TRBV27, with 14 bases identical to TRBD2. Germline CDR1 reads MNHEY; CDR2 reads SMNVEV (reference sequence). V lost 6 bases and J lost 8; bases outside the gene matches: 8. The CDR3 totals 16 residues. The CDR3 nucleotides read TGTGCCAGCAGGAGAGCGGGACTAGCGGGAGTGGGGGAGCTGTTTTTT. Encoded protein: CASRRAGLAGVGELFF.